This entry lists 7 T cell receptor beta chains sequenced from one sample in a study of PD-L1 blockade in urothelial cancer. The method was immunoSEQ multiplex PCR; TCRdb's version includes in-frame clones alone and lacks a portion of them. The sample lists about 56,000 clones; roughly 85% were seen once. The time point here: pretreatment peripheral blood. The sample here was PBMCs, taken around atezolizumab (anti-PD-L1) treatment. The receptors derive from a man aged 65 to 85 with urothelial cancer.

The chain uses TRBV18 and TRBJ2-7; D is unresolved. Germline V lookup: CDR1 KGHSH, CDR2 LQKENI. This CDR3 is built from 13 residues. V lost 0 bases to trimming and J lost 4 bases, with 7 bases between them. DNA of the CDR3: TGTGCCAGCTCACCACCAGTAACTTACGAGCAGTACTTC. This translates into CASSPPVTYEQYF.

The chain carries TRBV6-1 and TRBJ2-7; D gene ambiguous. The germline CDR1 and CDR2 sequences are MNHNS and SASEGT. Trimming pared 3 bases from V and 3 bases from J, leaving 6 bases between. The CDR3 covers 12 residues. CDR3 sequence: CASSESSYEQYF. The CDR3 nucleotides are TGTGCCAGCAGTGAGAGTAGCTACGAGCAGTACTTC.

V and J are TRBV9 and TRBJ1-2, with 10 bases that match TRBD1. The germline gives CDR1 SGDLS, CDR2 YYNGEE. V lost 3 bases and J lost 6; bases outside the gene matches: 5. The length of the CDR3 is 14 residues. CDR3 coding DNA: TGTGCCAGCAGCGGACAGGGGGCGATCCATGGCTACACCTTC. Protein product: CASSGQGAIHGYTF.

V and J are TRBV28 and TRBJ2-2, with 8 bases that match TRBD2. After removal of 4 bases from V and 6 bases from J, the junction contained 10 bases not matched to a gene. CDR3 size: 16 residues. Germline CDR1 and CDR2: MDHEN and SYDVKM. The chain's CDR3 is CASSSGGAGGAGELFF. In DNA form, the CDR3 reads TGTGCCAGCAGTTCGGGTGGGGCGGGAGGAGCCGGGGAGCTGTTTTTT.

This rearrangement joins TRBV10-3 to TRBJ1-1; no clear D gene. The V gene lost 0 bases and the J gene lost 6 bases, with 11 bases spanning the gap. Germline values: CDR1 ENHRY, CDR2 SYGVKD. CDR3 size: 14 residues. Here the CDR3 reads CAISESSVTAEAFF. CDR3 nucleotides: TGTGCCATCAGTGAGTCGAGCGTGACGGCTGAAGCTTTCTTT.

The chain joins TRBV6-5 to TRBJ2-1, with TRBD2 matching 7 bases. Germline loops: CDR1 MNHEY, CDR2 SVGAGI. The junction had 4 bases not matched to a gene; V was cut back by 5 bases and J by 0 bases. There are 15 residues in the CDR3. CDR3 sequence (DNA): TGTGCCAGCAGTCAGGGACTAAGCTCCTACAATGAGCAGTTCTTC. This encodes CASSQGLSSYNEQFF.

The chain is built from TRBV5-3 and TRBJ2-7; D is possibly TRBD2 (5 bases). TRBV5-3 is sorted into the ORF group, with uncertain function. There are 14 residues in the CDR3. Trimming stripped 4 bases from V and 6 bases from J, with 17 bases between. CDR3 residues: CARSRTLEEGEQYF. In DNA form, the CDR3 reads TGTGCCAGAAGCCGTACGCTTGAAGAGGGCGAGCAGTACTTC.